A single sample is the source of the 15 T cell receptor beta chains below, sequenced in a study of OX40 agonist ivuxolimab in advanced cancers. Assay: immunoSEQ multiplex PCR; the TCRdb copy retains only in-frame clones and omits some. Among about 25,000 clones listed, about 80% were seen once. The source was CD4+ or CD8+ T cells sorted from blood, collected in a trial of the OX40 agonist ivuxolimab. These receptors came from an adult with an advanced solid tumor such as melanoma, head and neck, liver or kidney cancer.

The chain recombines TRBV4-1 with TRBJ1-5, with 10 bases that match TRBD1. The CDR3 runs to 15 residues. In germline, CDR1 is MGHRA, CDR2 YSYEKL. The V and J ends lost 4 bases and 4 bases, in that order; junction bases with no gene match: 4. The DNA for the CDR3 is TGCGCCAGCAGCCTCTGGACAGGGGGTAATCAGCCCCAGCATTTT. Residues: CASSLWTGGNQPQHF.

The J gene is TRBJ2-5, the V gene TRBV13, with 14 bases lining up with TRBD2. Germline V gene data show CDR1 as PRHDT and CDR2 as FYEKMQ (reference sequence). V shed 5 bases, J shed 7 bases, and the junction held 12 bases outside the gene matches. This CDR3 spans 17 amino acids. The CDR3: CASSPGLAGGPLGTQYF. CDR3 bases: TGTGCCAGCAGCCCTGGACTAGCGGGGGGCCCCCTCGGGACCCAGTACTTC.

The sample holds one count of this clone. The J gene is TRBJ2-3, the V gene TRBV6-6; D remains ambiguous. Looked up from germline, CDR1 is MNHNY and CDR2 is SVGAGI (reference sequence). V was pared by 0 bases and J by 0 bases, with 4 bases between. The CDR3 spans 14 residues. The CDR3 is CASSYSRSTDTQYF. In DNA form, the CDR3 reads TGTGCCAGCAGTTACTCGCGGAGCACAGATACGCAGTATTTT.

The sample holds a few counts of this clone. The V and J genes are TRBV5-1 and TRBJ2-1, with 8 nucleotides matching TRBD1. V gave up 4 bases and J gave up 3 bases; unmatched junction bases: 12. This CDR3 comprises 17 residues. Germline-derived CDR1 and CDR2 are SGHRS and YFSETQ. CDR3 in amino acids: CASSPSFQGAFYNEQFF. CDR3 DNA sequence: TGCGCCAGCAGCCCCTCTTTCCAGGGGGCCTTCTACAATGAGCAGTTCTTC.

Comments on this clone: One junction end does not reproduce the germline sequence, and a read error may be involved. This chain connects TRBV27 to TRBJ2-2; D is ambiguous. Germline V gene data show CDR1 as MNHEY and CDR2 as SMNVEV (reference sequence). CDR3 length: 13 residues. CDR3 residues: CASSLSNTGELFF. DNA for the CDR3: TGTGCCAGCAGTTTATCGAATACCGGGGAGCTGTTTTTT.

Notes on this clone: Other DNA variants within this sample encode the same CDR3. The chain has TRBV5-1 and TRBJ1-1; D remains ambiguous. Germline CDR1 SGHRS, CDR2 YFSETQ. This CDR3 is built from 14 residues. V lost 4 bases, J lost 2 bases, and 12 bases lay in between. The CDR3: CASSLLDGNTEAFF. The CDR3 DNA reads TGCGCCAGCAGCCTCTTGGACGGAAACACTGAAGCTTTCTTT.

The chain is built from TRBV27 and TRBJ1-5, with D possibly matching TRBD1 (5 bases). This CDR3 region has 14 residues. Per the germline V gene, CDR1 is MNHEY and CDR2 is SMNVEV (reference sequence). V lost 5 bases and J lost 3, with 11 bases in between. CDR3 sequence (DNA): TGTGCCAGCAGTCCCCGGGGGATCAATCAGCCCCAGCATTTT. Its translation: CASSPRGINQPQHF.

The chain joins TRBV15 to TRBJ1-5; no firm D call. This CDR3 is built from 13 residues. Germline assignment: CDR1 LNHNV and CDR2 YYDKDF (reference sequence). With 4 bases removed from V and 6 bases from J, the gap between germline ends came to 10 bases. This chain's CDR3 is CATSTYPAQPQHF. The DNA for the CDR3 is TGTGCCACCAGCACCTATCCGGCTCAGCCCCAGCATTTT.

This clone has more than one count but fewer than ten. The chain uses TRBV5-6 and TRBJ2-2, with D perhaps matching TRBD1 or TRBD2 (5 bases each). The germline V gene has CDR1 SGHDT and CDR2 YYEEEE. Trimming took off 2 bases at V and 5 bases at J, with 7 bases between the two ends. The CDR3 sequence is 13 residues long. The CDR3 sequence is CASSFGTTGELFF. Written as DNA, the CDR3 is TGTGCCAGCAGCTTCGGGACGACCGGGGAGCTGTTTTTT.

V is TRBV7-9 and J is TRBJ2-7; 7 nucleotides match TRBD2. This CDR3 region has 12 residues. Germline loops: CDR1 SEHNR, CDR2 FQNEAQ (reference sequence). Losses at the gene ends were 5 bases for V and 5 bases for J; bases not matched to a gene: 3. The chain's CDR3 is CASSRSGDEQYF. Written as DNA, the CDR3 is TGTGCCAGCAGCCGAAGCGGGGACGAGCAGTACTTC.

The V call is TRBV7-9, the J call TRBJ1-1; no clear D gene. The CDR3 spans 12 residues. The V end lost 4 bases, the J end lost 1 base, and 4 bases lay between the germline ends. Per germline, CDR1 SEHNR and CDR2 FQNEAQ (reference sequence). CDR3 amino acids: CASSSRNTEAFF. The CDR3 DNA follows: TGTGCCAGCAGCTCCAGGAACACTGAAGCTTTCTTT. The full variable domain, rest sourced from reference TRBV7-9 and TRBJ1-1, is DTGVSQNPRHKITKRGQNVTFRCDPISEHNRLYWYRQTLGQGPEFLTYFQNEAQLEKSRLLSDRFSAERPKGSFSTLEIQRTEQGDSAMYLCASSSRNTEAFFGQGTRLTVV.

The V and J genes are TRBV14 and TRBJ1-1; TRBD1 is a possible D gene (5 bases). The CDR3 has 15 amino acids. Germline V gene data show CDR1 as SGHDN and CDR2 as FVKESK. Between the trimmed V and J ends, which lost 4 bases and 3 bases, there was a span of 15 bases. The CDR3 sequence is CASSPRAGQDTEAFF. CDR3 coding DNA: TGTGCCAGCAGCCCGAGGGCGGGGCAAGACACTGAAGCTTTCTTT.

The rearrangement links TRBV9 to TRBJ2-1; a possible D gene is TRBD1 (7 bases). Germline CDR1 reads SGDLS; CDR2 reads YYNGEE. V dropped 2 bases and J dropped 13 bases, with 16 bases sitting between them. CDR3 length: 13 residues. Here the CDR3 DNA reads TGTGCCAGCAGCGTGGAGGGGGACAGAGACCAGTTCTTC. Protein product: CASSVEGDRDQFF. Combining the CDR3 with reference TRBV9 and TRBJ2-1 gives the whole variable domain DSGVTQTPKHLITATGQRVTLRCSPRSGDLSVYWYQQSLDQGLQFLIQYYNGEERAKGNILERFSAQQFPDLHSELNLSSLELGDSALYFCASSVEGDRDQFFGPGTRLTVL.

V gene TRBV2 combines with J gene TRBJ1-1, with unresolved D. The CDR3 spans 13 residues. From germline, CDR1 is SNHLY and CDR2 FYNNEI. With 8 bases removed from V and 1 base from J, the gap between germline ends came to 11 bases. For the CDR3, the DNA is TGTGCCAGCCCTAAAGGCCGGAACACTGAAGCTTTCTTT. This gives the protein CASPKGRNTEAFF.

This clone was counted between two and nine times. The genes are TRBV7-7 and TRBJ2-6; D is possibly TRBD2 (6 bases). Germline CDR1 SSHAT, CDR2 FNYEAQ (reference sequence). The CDR3 has 15 residues. V dropped 0 bases and J dropped 7 bases, with 10 bases sitting between them. The CDR3 nucleotides read TGTGCCAGCAGCTTAGCCCTCGGGAGAGCCAACGTCCTGACTTTC. Its protein product is CASSLALGRANVLTF.